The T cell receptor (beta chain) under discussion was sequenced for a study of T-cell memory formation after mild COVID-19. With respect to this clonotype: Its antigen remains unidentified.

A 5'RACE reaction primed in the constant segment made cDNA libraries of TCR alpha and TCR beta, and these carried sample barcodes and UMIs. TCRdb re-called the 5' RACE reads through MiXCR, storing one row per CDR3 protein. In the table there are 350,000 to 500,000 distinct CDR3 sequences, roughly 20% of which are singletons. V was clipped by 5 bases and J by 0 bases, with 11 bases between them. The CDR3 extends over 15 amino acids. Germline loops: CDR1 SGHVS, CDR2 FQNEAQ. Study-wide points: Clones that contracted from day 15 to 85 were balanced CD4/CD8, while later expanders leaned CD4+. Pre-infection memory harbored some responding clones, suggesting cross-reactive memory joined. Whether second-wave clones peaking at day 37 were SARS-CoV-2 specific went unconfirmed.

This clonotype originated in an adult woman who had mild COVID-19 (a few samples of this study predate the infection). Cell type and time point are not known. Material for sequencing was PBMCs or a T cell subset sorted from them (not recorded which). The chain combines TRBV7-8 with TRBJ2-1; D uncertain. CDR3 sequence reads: CASSTDPSSYNEQFF. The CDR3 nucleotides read TGTGCCAGCAGCACGGACCCGAGCTCCTACAATGAGCAGTTCTTC.